These T cell receptor beta chains were read from a single sample in a study of graft-versus-host responses after intestinal transplantation. The antigens of these receptors remain unknown. Repertoires were generated with immunoSEQ multiplex PCR, while TCRdb's copy carries only in-frame clones and drops some. The repertoire consists of about 100,000 clones, with about 90% occurring once and the leading ten covering 0.9% to 1%. Sequencing used unstimulated CD4+ T cells sorted from spleen or lymph node cells, obtained before transplant. These receptors all stem from a human donor who was the organ donor for an intestinal transplant. CDR3s include the opening cysteine and the closing phenylalanine or tryptophan. A D gene is named only where the DNA matches it firmly.

d_call	j_call	v_call	cdr3_aa
-	TRBJ2-3	TRBV10-2	CASGRAPRADTQYF
TRBD1	TRBJ1-6	TRBV11-2	CASSLEGDRDSPLHF
-	TRBJ2-7	TRBV7-9	CASSLAGQRNEYF
TRBD1	TRBJ1-2	TRBV19	CASRGQANYGYTF
-	TRBJ2-3	TRBV16	CASSPILSDTQYF
TRBD2	TRBJ2-2	TRBV30	CAWTSGGPGELFF
-	TRBJ1-2	TRBV5-1	CASSLQGEKQAGYTF
-	TRBJ1-3	TRBV18	CASSPIKYSGNTIYF
-	TRBJ2-1	TRBV30	CAWSGGLGEFF
-	TRBJ1-5	TRBV6-6	CASGRDYSSNQPQHF